This T cell receptor beta chain was sequenced for a study of blood T cell repertoires in COVID-19. For the study at large: Sites across the United States, Italy and Spain contributed samples from acute and convalescent COVID-19. PBMCs, B-cell-depleted T cells, or T cells provided the cDNA or gDNA that made up the material.

As processed by the authors: Nucleated cell counts were estimated from reference gene primer amplification. The table came from immunoSEQ multiplex PCR; TCRdb's copy has only in-frame clones and leaves some out. V and J calls and clone size are given by that table; D and trimming were obtained from the DNA. The data hold about 190,000 clones, with approximately 90% observed a single time. What was sequenced was peripheral blood. This sequence was found in a human donor in a cohort sampled during active COVID-19.

The CDR3 sequence is CAWSNRGLRSPLHF. In DNA, the CDR3 is TGTGCCTGGAGTAACAGGGGGTTAAGGTCACCCCTCCACTTT. The chain carries TRBV30 and TRBJ1-6; 8 bases are shared with TRBD1. CDR3 length: 14 amino acids. The germline gives CDR1 GTSNPN, CDR2 SVGIG (reference sequence). V shed 2 bases and J 10 bases; nucleotides not matched to a gene: 7. Drawing the rest from reference TRBV30 and TRBJ1-6, the complete variable domain is SQTIHQWPATLVQPVGSPLSLECTVEGTSNPNLYWYRQAAGRGLQLLFYSVGIGQISSEVPQNLSASRPQDRQFILSSKKLLLSDSGFYLCAWSNRGLRSPLHFGNGTRLTVT.